The clone carrying this T cell receptor (beta chain) occurred a few times. The data were taken from a study of OX40 agonist ivuxolimab in advanced cancers. Background on the study: Ivuxolimab was delivered to patients intravenously every 2 weeks at doses spanning 0.01 to 10 mg/kg.

The repertoire was sequenced with immunoSEQ multiplex PCR; TCRdb's copy has only in-frame clones and lacks some. The sample consists of roughly 51,000 clones, about 88% of them appearing once. CDR3 length: 15 amino acids. The germline gives CDR1 LNHDA, CDR2 SQIVND (reference sequence). V was clipped by 2 bases and J by 0 bases, with 8 bases between them. The rearrangement links TRBV19 to TRBJ1-3; D is unclear. Specimen: CD4+ or CD8+ T cells sorted from blood, collected in a trial of the OX40 agonist ivuxolimab. The TCR sequence derives from an adult with an advanced solid tumor such as melanoma, head and neck, liver or kidney cancer. The chain's CDR3 is CASSITPGSGNTIYF. The CDR3 DNA sequence: TGTGCCAGTAGTATAACTCCAGGCTCTGGAAACACCATATATTTT.